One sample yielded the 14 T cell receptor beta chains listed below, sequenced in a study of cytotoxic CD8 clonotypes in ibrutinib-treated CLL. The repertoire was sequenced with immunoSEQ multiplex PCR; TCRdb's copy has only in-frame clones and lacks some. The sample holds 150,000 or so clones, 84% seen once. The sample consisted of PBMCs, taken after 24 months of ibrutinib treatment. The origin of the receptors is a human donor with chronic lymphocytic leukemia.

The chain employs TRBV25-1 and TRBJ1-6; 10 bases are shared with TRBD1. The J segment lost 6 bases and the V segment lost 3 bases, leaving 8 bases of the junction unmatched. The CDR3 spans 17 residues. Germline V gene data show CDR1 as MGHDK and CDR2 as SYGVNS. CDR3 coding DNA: TGTGCCAGCAGTGACCCGACAGGGGGCTCTTTTAATTCACCCCTCCACTTT. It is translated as CASSDPTGGSFNSPLHF.

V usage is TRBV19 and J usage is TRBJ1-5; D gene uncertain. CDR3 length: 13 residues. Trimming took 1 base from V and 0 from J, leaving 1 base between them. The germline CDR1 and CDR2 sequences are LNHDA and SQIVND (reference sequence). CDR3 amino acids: CASSIASNQPQHF. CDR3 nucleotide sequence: TGTGCCAGTAGTATAGCTAGCAATCAGCCCCAGCATTTT.

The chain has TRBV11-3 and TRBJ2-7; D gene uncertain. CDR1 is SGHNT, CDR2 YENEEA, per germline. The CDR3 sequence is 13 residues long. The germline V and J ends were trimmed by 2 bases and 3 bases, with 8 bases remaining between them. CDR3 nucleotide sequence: TGTGCCAGCAGCTTATTCTTTAACTACGAGCAGTACTTC. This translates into CASSLFFNYEQYF.

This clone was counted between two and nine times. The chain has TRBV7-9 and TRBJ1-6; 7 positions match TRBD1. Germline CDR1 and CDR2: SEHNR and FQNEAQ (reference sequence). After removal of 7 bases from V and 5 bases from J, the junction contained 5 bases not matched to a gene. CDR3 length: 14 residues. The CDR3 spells CASITTGDNSPLHF. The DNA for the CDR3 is TGTGCCAGCATAACAACAGGGGATAATTCACCCCTCCACTTT.

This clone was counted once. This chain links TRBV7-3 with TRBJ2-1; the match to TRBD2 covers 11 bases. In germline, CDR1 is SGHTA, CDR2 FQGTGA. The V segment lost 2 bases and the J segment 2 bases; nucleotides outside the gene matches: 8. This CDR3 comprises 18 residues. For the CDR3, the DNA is TGTGCCAGCAGCTTACACGAGGCTAGCGGGAGGACCTACAATGAGCAGTTCTTC. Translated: CASSLHEASGRTYNEQFF. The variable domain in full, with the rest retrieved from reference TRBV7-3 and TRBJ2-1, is GAGVSQTPSNKVTEKGKYVELRCDPISGHTALYWYRQSLGQGPEFLIYFQGTGAADDSGLPNDRFFAVRPEGSVSTLKIQRTERGDSAVYLCASSLHEASGRTYNEQFFGPGTRLTVL.

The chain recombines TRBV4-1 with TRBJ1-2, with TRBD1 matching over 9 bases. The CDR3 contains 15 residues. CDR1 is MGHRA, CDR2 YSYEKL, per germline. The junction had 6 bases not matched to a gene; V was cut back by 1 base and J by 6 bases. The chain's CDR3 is CASSQVEQGADGYTF. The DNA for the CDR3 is TGCGCCAGCAGCCAAGTTGAACAGGGGGCAGATGGCTACACCTTC.

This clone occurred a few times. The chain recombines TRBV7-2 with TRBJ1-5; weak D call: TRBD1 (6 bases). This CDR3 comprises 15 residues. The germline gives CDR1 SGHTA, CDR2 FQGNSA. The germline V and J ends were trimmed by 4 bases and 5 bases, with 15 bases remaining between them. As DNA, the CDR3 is TGTGCCAGCAGCTCGTCCGGGGGGCCCCATCAGCCCCAGCATTTT. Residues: CASSSSGGPHQPQHF.

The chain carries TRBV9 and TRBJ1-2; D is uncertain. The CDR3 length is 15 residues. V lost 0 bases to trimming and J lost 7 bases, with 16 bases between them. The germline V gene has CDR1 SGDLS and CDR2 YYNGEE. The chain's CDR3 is CASSVEPGSAPGYTF. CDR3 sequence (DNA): TGTGCCAGCAGCGTAGAACCGGGCTCGGCCCCTGGCTACACCTTC.

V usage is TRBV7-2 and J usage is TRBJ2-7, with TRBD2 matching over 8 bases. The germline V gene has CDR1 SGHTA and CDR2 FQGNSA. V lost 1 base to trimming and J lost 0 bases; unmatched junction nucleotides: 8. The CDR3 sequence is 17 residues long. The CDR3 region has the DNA TGTGCCAGCAGCTTAGACAGCGGGAGCTCTCACTCCTACGAGCAGTACTTC. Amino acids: CASSLDSGSSHSYEQYF.

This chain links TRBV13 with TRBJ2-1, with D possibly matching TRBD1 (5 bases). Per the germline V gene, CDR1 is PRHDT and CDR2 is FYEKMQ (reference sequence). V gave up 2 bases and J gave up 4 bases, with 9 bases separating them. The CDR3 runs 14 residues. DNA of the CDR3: TGTGCCAGCAGCTTAACCCAGGGTTACAATGAGCAGTTCTTC. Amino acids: CASSLTQGYNEQFF.

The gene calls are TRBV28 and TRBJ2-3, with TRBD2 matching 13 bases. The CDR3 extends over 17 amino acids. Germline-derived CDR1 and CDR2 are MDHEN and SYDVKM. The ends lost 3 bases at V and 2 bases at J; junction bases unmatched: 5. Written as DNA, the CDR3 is TGTGCCAGCAGTTTCCGCGGACTAGCGGGGGCCACAGATACGCAGTATTTT. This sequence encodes CASSFRGLAGATDTQYF.

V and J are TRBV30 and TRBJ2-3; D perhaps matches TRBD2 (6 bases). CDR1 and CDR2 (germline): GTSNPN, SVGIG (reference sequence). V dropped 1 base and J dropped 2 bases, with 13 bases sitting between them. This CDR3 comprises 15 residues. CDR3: CAWSEGAGTTDTQYF. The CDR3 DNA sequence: TGTGCCTGGAGTGAGGGTGCGGGGACCACAGATACGCAGTATTTT. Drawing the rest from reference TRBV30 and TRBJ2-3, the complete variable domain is SQTIHQWPATLVQPVGSPLSLECTVEGTSNPNLYWYRQAAGRGLQLLFYSVGIGQISSEVPQNLSASRPQDRQFILSSKKLLLSDSGFYLCAWSEGAGTTDTQYFGPGTRLTVL.

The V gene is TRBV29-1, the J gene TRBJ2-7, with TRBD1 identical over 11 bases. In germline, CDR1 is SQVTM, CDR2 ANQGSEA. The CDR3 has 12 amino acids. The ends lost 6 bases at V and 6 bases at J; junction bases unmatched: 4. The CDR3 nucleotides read TGCAGCGTGGGACAGGGGGGAGTCGAGCAGTACTTC. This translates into CSVGQGGVEQYF.

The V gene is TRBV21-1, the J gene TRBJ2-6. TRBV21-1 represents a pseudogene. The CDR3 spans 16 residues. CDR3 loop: CASSKRAGCGANVLTF. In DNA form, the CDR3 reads TGTGCCAGCAGCAAACGGGCAGGCTGTGGGGCCAACGTCCTGACTTTC.